Below, 31 T cell receptor beta chains from the same sample are listed, as sequenced in a study of T cell responses to AZD1222 COVID-19 vaccine. TCRdb's copy holds only in-frame clones and misses some; the assay was immunoSEQ multiplex PCR. This sample has approximately 100,000 clones, with approximately 87% found just once. The sequences come from peripheral blood, collected on day 0 of AZD1222 vaccination. These receptors all come from an adult in good health.

The rearrangement uses TRBV5-4 and TRBJ2-5; weak D call: TRBD2 (5 bases). The CDR3 has 16 amino acids. The germline V and J ends were trimmed by 1 base and 0 bases, with 13 bases remaining between them. Germline loops: CDR1 SGHNT, CDR2 YYREEE (reference sequence). CDR3 sequence: CASSLPRGSNQETQYF. The CDR3 DNA sequence: TGTGCCAGCAGCTTGCCTCGGGGTAGTAACCAAGAGACCCAGTACTTC.

This chain joins TRBV15 and TRBJ2-6, with a possible D match to TRBD2 (5 bases). V gave up 8 bases and J gave up 1 base, with 12 bases separating them. The CDR3 has 15 amino acids. CDR1 LNHNV and CDR2 YYDKDF come from the germline V gene (reference sequence). The CDR3 region is CATSGMGSGANVLTF. In nucleotides, the CDR3 is TGTGCCACCTCCGGGATGGGATCTGGGGCCAACGTCCTGACTTTC.

The chain carries TRBV6-2 or TRBV6-3 and TRBJ2-1; 8 positions agree with TRBD1. CDR1 is MNHEY and CDR2 is SVGEGT in the germline V gene. V was pared by 2 bases and J by 7 bases, with 7 bases of the junction left unmatched. The CDR3 has 15 amino acids. The CDR3 DNA sequence: TGTGCCAGCAGTTACGACAGGGGTGCCTGGAATGAGCAGTTCTTC. Translation: CASSYDRGAWNEQFF.

The genes are TRBV29-1 and TRBJ1-1; no definite D call. The CDR3 consists of 14 residues. Trimming shortened V by 4 bases and J by 4 bases, and 16 bases separated the two germline ends. CDR1 is SQVTM, CDR2 ANQGSEA, per germline. In DNA, the CDR3 is TGCAGCGTTGTCGCGGGAGAGGTGATCACTGAAGCTTTCTTT. Residues: CSVVAGEVITEAFF.

The V call is TRBV4-1, the J call TRBJ1-1; no reliable D call. The ends were cut back, 0 bases at V and 1 base at J, with 12 bases in the middle. Germline V CDR1 and CDR2: MGHRA, YSYEKL. This CDR3 is 16 amino acids long. This CDR3 is CASSQDRGGWNTEAFF. The CDR3 bases are TGCGCCAGCAGCCAAGACCGGGGAGGCTGGAACACTGAAGCTTTCTTT.

J is TRBJ2-3 and V is TRBV3-1 (or the pseudogene TRBV3-2), with no clear D. Germline values: CDR1 LGHDT, CDR2 YNNKEL (reference sequence). The CDR3 has 14 residues. The germline V and J ends were trimmed by 2 bases and 2 bases, with 8 bases remaining between them. This CDR3 is CASSQPSPTDTQYF. CDR3 sequence (DNA): TGTGCCAGCAGCCAACCGAGCCCCACAGATACGCAGTATTTT.

The V and J genes are TRBV3-1 (or the pseudogene TRBV3-2) and TRBJ2-3, with 7 positions matching TRBD1. This CDR3 is built from 15 residues. Trimming at V came to 2 bases and at J to 8 bases, leaving 10 bases not matched to a gene. The germline gives CDR1 LGHDT, CDR2 YNNKEL (reference sequence). The CDR3 here is CASSQHARGPGTQYF. CDR3 sequence (DNA): TGTGCCAGCAGCCAACATGCGAGGGGGCCAGGTACGCAGTATTTT.

V is TRBV5-4 and J is TRBJ1-4; D is undetermined. The CDR3 length is 12 residues. The V end was cut by 0 bases, the J end by 8 bases, with 5 bases between. CDR1 is SGHNT and CDR2 is YYREEE in the germline V gene (reference sequence). In nucleotides, the CDR3 is TGTGCCAGCAGCTTGGCAGACGAAAAACTGTTTTTT. It codes for CASSLADEKLFF.

The chain carries TRBV6-2 or TRBV6-3 and TRBJ2-6; 10 positions agree with TRBD1. The CDR3 consists of 16 residues. Germline CDR1 MNHEY, CDR2 SVGEGT. V dropped 2 bases and J dropped 9; count of bases not matched to a gene: 7. The CDR3, as DNA: TGTGCCAGCAGTTACGCCGGGACAGGGGCTCTCAACGTCCTGACTTTC. It codes for CASSYAGTGALNVLTF.

The J gene is TRBJ1-2, the V gene TRBV27, with TRBD1 as a possible D gene (5 bases). The CDR3 length is 13 residues. The ends were cut back, 0 bases at V and 3 bases at J, with 5 bases in the middle. CDR1 and CDR2 from the germline V gene are MNHEY and SMNVEV (reference sequence). This CDR3 reads CASSLSRDYGYTF. DNA for the CDR3: TGTGCCAGCAGTTTATCCAGGGACTATGGCTACACCTTC.

The chain has TRBV7-8 and TRBJ1-5; weak D call: TRBD1 (5 bases). Per the germline V gene, CDR1 is SGHVS and CDR2 is FQNEAQ. The CDR3 is 19 amino acids. Trimming left V 1 base short and J 2 bases short, with 21 bases between. The CDR3 DNA follows: TGTGCCAGCAGCTTAGGAGTATCTTCCCTCAGGGCTGGCAATCAGCCCCAGCATTTT. Its protein product is CASSLGVSSLRAGNQPQHF. The entire variable domain, with the rest obtained from reference TRBV7-8 and TRBJ1-5, is as follows: GAGVSQSPRYKVAKRGQDVALRCDPISGHVSLFWYQQALGQGPEFLTYFQNEAQLDKSGLPSDRFFAERPEGSVSTLKIQRTQQEDSAVYLCASSLGVSSLRAGNQPQHFGDGTRLSIL.

V is TRBV23-1 and J is TRBJ2-2; D is ambiguous. TRBV23-1 carries the ORF label, with uncertain function. The ends were cut back, 7 bases at V and 2 bases at J, with 5 bases in the middle. This CDR3 region has 12 residues. The CDR3 DNA sequence: TGCGCCAGCATGAGAAACACCGGGGAGCTGTTTTTT. Translating it yields CASMRNTGELFF.

The V gene is TRBV5-1, the J gene TRBJ1-4, with D hard to call. From germline, CDR1 is SGHRS and CDR2 YFSETQ. The CDR3 runs to 13 residues. The V end lost 2 bases, the J end lost 4 bases, and 6 bases lay between the germline ends. The CDR3 loop is CASSFADNEKLFF. The CDR3 DNA is TGCGCCAGCAGCTTCGCCGATAATGAAAAACTGTTTTTT.

The J gene is TRBJ1-2, the V gene TRBV27; 12 positions agree with TRBD1. Germline lookup yields CDR1 MNHEY and CDR2 SMNVEV (reference sequence). The CDR3 contains 17 residues. With V trimmed by 3 bases and J by 0 bases, 5 bases remained unmatched. CDR3 sequence (DNA): TGTGCCAGCAGTTTCGGGACAGGGGGCCGGCCTAACTATGGCTACACCTTC. Translation: CASSFGTGGRPNYGYTF.

This clone was observed once. The rearrangement joins TRBV29-1 to TRBJ2-5; 10 positions agree with TRBD1. This CDR3 region has 14 residues. The trim removed 6 bases at V and 3 bases at J, leaving 7 bases unmatched. Germline CDR1 reads SQVTM; CDR2 reads ANQGSEA. DNA of the CDR3: TGCAGCGTCATTAGGACAGGGGGGGAAGAGACCCAGTACTTC. It yields the protein CSVIRTGGEETQYF.

The V gene is TRBV5-5, the J gene TRBJ1-1; D gene uncertain. The CDR3 is 14 residues long. V dropped 4 bases and J dropped 1 base, with 11 bases sitting between them. Germline assignment: CDR1 SGHKS and CDR2 YYEKEE (reference sequence). CDR3 protein: CASSLWDGNTEAFF. The CDR3 DNA follows: TGTGCCAGCAGCCTGTGGGATGGGAACACTGAAGCTTTCTTT.

This chain uses TRBV29-1 with TRBJ2-5, with 11 positions matching TRBD2. Germline CDR1 SQVTM, CDR2 ANQGSEA. The CDR3 is 13 residues long. Trimming took 7 bases from V and 4 from J; bases not matched to a gene: 5. The CDR3 is CSAETSGGETQYF. In nucleotides, the CDR3 is TGCAGCGCCGAAACTAGCGGGGGAGAGACCCAGTACTTC.

The V call is TRBV11-2, the J call TRBJ2-5, with 7 nucleotides matching TRBD1. V lost 3 bases, J lost 5 bases, and 9 bases stayed unmatched. Germline CDR1 and CDR2: SGHAT and FQNNGV. The CDR3 is 15 residues long. The CDR3 DNA reads TGTGCCAGCAGCTTTTTGGGGGACAGTAGCGAGACCCAGTACTTC. Its protein product is CASSFLGDSSETQYF.

The rearrangement uses TRBV18 and TRBJ2-7; perhaps TRBD1 as D (5 bases). The CDR3 has 15 amino acids. Per the germline V gene, CDR1 is KGHSH and CDR2 is LQKENI. The ends were cut back, 3 bases at V and 4 bases at J, with 16 bases in the middle. The CDR3 loop reads CASSPSAQGSYEQYF. For the CDR3, the DNA is TGTGCCAGCTCACCCTCGGCGCAGGGATCATACGAGCAGTACTTC.

This clone was recorded only once. The chain carries TRBV5-1 and TRBJ2-7, with 8 bases matching TRBD1. This CDR3 region has 14 residues. CDR1 is SGHRS, CDR2 YFSETQ, per germline. The ends lost 0 bases at V and 2 bases at J; junction bases unmatched: 1. CDR3 in amino acids: CASSLVDRAYEQYF. CDR3 bases: TGCGCCAGCAGCTTGGTGGACAGGGCCTACGAGCAGTACTTC.

CDR3 bases: TGCGCCAGCAGGCTCAGTGTCACCGGGGAGCTGTTTTTT. Translated, it gives CASRLSVTGELFF. The genes are TRBV4-1 and TRBJ2-2; D is unclear. Looked up from germline, CDR1 is MGHRA and CDR2 is YSYEKL. V was pared by 6 bases and J by 4 bases, with 9 bases between. CDR3 size: 13 residues.

The J gene is TRBJ2-2, the V gene TRBV4-2; 7 nucleotides match TRBD2. In germline, CDR1 is LGHNA, CDR2 YNFKEQ. The J segment lost 1 base and the V segment lost 8 bases, leaving 16 bases of the junction unmatched. The CDR3 runs to 18 residues. The CDR3 loop reads CASGTGLGAGWNTGELFF. The CDR3 DNA is TGTGCCAGCGGGACCGGCCTGGGAGCGGGGTGGAACACCGGGGAGCTGTTTTTT.

The V gene is TRBV12-3 or TRBV12-4, the J gene TRBJ1-3; tentative D call: TRBD1 (6 bases). The CDR3 has 13 amino acids. V was trimmed by 3 bases and J by 5 bases, leaving 8 bases between them. The CDR3 spells CASSFTGRNTIYF. CDR3 DNA sequence: TGTGCCAGCAGTTTCACAGGGAGAAACACCATATATTTT.

The chain employs TRBV3-1 (or the pseudogene TRBV3-2) and TRBJ1-4, with a tentative D call TRBD1 (5 bases). Germline V lookup: CDR1 LGHDT, CDR2 YNNKEL (reference sequence). The CDR3 runs to 13 residues. Trimming pared 1 base from V and 8 bases from J, leaving 8 bases between. The DNA for the CDR3 is TGTGCCAGCAGCCAAGCAGGGAAGGAAAAACTGTTTTTT. Translating gives CASSQAGKEKLFF.

The J gene is TRBJ2-1, the V gene TRBV6-6, with TRBD1 as a possible D gene (6 bases). The CDR3 runs 12 residues. The V gene lost 2 bases and the J gene lost 16 bases, with 15 bases spanning the gap. CDR1 and CDR2 (germline): MNHNY, SVGAGI (reference sequence). The CDR3 spells CASSYIGTFEFF. DNA of the CDR3: TGTGCCAGCAGTTACATCGGGACATTCGAATTCTTC.

This sequence joins TRBV7-8 and TRBJ2-2; D uncertain. The CDR3 is made up of 16 amino acids. Per the germline V gene, CDR1 is SGHVS and CDR2 is FQNEAQ. V gave up 6 bases and J gave up 4 bases, with 18 bases separating them. Written as DNA, the CDR3 is TGTGCCAGCAGAGAAAGTGGCAGTCGAGGCACCGGGGAGCTGTTTTTT. Amino acids: CASRESGSRGTGELFF.

The chain couples TRBV15 to TRBJ1-2; no reliable D call. Between the trimmed V and J ends, which lost 3 bases and 4 bases, there was a span of 12 bases. Germline values: CDR1 LNHNV, CDR2 YYDKDF (reference sequence). This CDR3 has 14 residues. CDR3 protein: CATSSAAGFYGYTF. CDR3 DNA sequence: TGTGCCACCAGCAGTGCTGCGGGTTTCTATGGCTACACCTTC.

The chain couples TRBV29-1 to TRBJ2-2; D is uncertain. Deletions cut 4 bases from V and 0 bases from J, with 9 bases between. Germline V gene sequence: CDR1 SQVTM, CDR2 ANQGSEA. The CDR3 contains 14 residues. The CDR3 protein is CSVGGLSNTGELFF. In nucleotides, the CDR3 is TGCAGCGTTGGCGGCCTGTCGAACACCGGGGAGCTGTTTTTT.

This chain joins TRBV5-8 and TRBJ2-5, with 9 bases that match TRBD2. This CDR3 spans 16 amino acids. The junction had 4 bases not matched to a gene; V was cut back by 1 base and J by 0 bases. The V gene's germline CDR1 is SGHTS and CDR2 YDEGEE. CDR3 bases: TGTGCCAGCAGCTTGTCGAGCGGGGGGCACCAAGAGACCCAGTACTTC. Translation: CASSLSSGGHQETQYF.

The chain recombines TRBV3-1 (or the pseudogene TRBV3-2) with TRBJ2-7, with D perhaps being TRBD1 or TRBD2 (5 bases each). This CDR3 is built from 14 residues. CDR1 and CDR2 from the germline V gene are LGHDT and YNNKEL (reference sequence). V was cut by 3 bases and J by 0 bases, with 9 bases left in between. The CDR3 DNA is TGTGCCAGCAGCCATCGGGGCAGCTCCTACGAGCAGTACTTC. Amino acid sequence: CASSHRGSSYEQYF.

V is TRBV6-2 or TRBV6-3 and J is TRBJ2-6, with D unclear. The ends were cut back, 6 bases at V and 0 bases at J, with 12 bases in the middle. The V gene's germline CDR1 is MNHEY and CDR2 SVGEGT. The CDR3 length is 16 residues. The CDR3 DNA sequence: TGTGCCAGCAGCCTTAGTCCCCTCTCTGGGGCCAACGTCCTGACTTTC. This encodes CASSLSPLSGANVLTF.